This passage covers 12 T cell receptor beta chains from one sample sequenced in a study of cytomegalovirus exposure and HLA in healthy donors. In the PCR, 60 Vbeta and 13 Jbeta primers were used. TCRdb keeps only in-frame clones here, not all; method: immunoSEQ multiplex PCR. The data contain 110,000 to 150,000 clones, around 80% of them singletons. Sequences were obtained from PBMCs. The receptor set was obtained from a boy aged 2-9 years in good health and CMV-seronegative.

The rearrangement uses TRBV29-1 and TRBJ1-6; D not resolved. The V gene's germline CDR1 is SQVTM and CDR2 ANQGSEA. The CDR3 covers 11 residues. V was clipped by 4 bases and J by 8 bases, with 6 bases between them. The CDR3 is CSVGGDSPLHF. CDR3 nucleotide sequence: TGCAGCGTTGGAGGAGATTCACCCCTCCACTTT.

This clone was found a few times. This chain uses TRBV6-6 with TRBJ2-7; D may be TRBD1 (6 bases). Between the trimmed V and J ends, which lost 1 base and 6 bases, there was a span of 13 bases. The CDR3 contains 14 residues. The germline V gene has CDR1 MNHNY and CDR2 SVGAGI (reference sequence). The DNA for the CDR3 is TGTGCCAGCAGTTACTGGTACAGGGTACGCGAGCAGTACTTC. Translation gives CASSYWYRVREQYF.

The rearrangement links TRBV12-5 to TRBJ1-2; D not resolved. This CDR3 has 17 amino acids. Germline V gene data show CDR1 as LGHNT and CDR2 as FRNRAP. Trimming took 2 bases from V and 7 from J, leaving 23 bases between them. CDR3 sequence reads: CASGLLAWAHDRRGYTF. In DNA form, the CDR3 reads TGTGCTAGTGGTTTGTTGGCGTGGGCCCACGACCGGCGTGGCTACACCTTC.

This chain connects TRBV5-5 to TRBJ2-7; 7 positions agree with TRBD1. CDR3 length: 16 residues. The junction had 16 bases not matched to a gene; V was cut back by 4 bases and J by 6 bases. Germline V gene lookup returns CDR1 SGHKS and CDR2 YYEKEE (reference sequence). CDR3 DNA: TGTGCCAGCAGCCCTCGGGGACCGGGACAGACGCGCGAGCAGTACTTC. Protein product: CASSPRGPGQTREQYF.

CDR3 DNA sequence: TGTGCCAGCAGTTATGGGCGCTACGAGCAGTACTTC. Its translation: CASSYGRYEQYF. V usage is TRBV6-5 and J usage is TRBJ2-5; unclear D gene. The J call may not be correct, given that the DNA end is closer to TRBJ2-7. Germline CDR1 MNHEY, CDR2 SVGAGI. The CDR3 is made up of 12 amino acids.

The chain couples TRBV9 to TRBJ1-1; a weak D match, TRBD1 (5 bases). The germline V gene encodes CDR1 SGDLS and CDR2 YYNGEE. V was cut by 3 bases and J by 3 bases, with 15 bases left in between. The CDR3 runs 15 residues. CDR3 in amino acids: CASSGIGGADTEAFF. CDR3 sequence (DNA): TGTGCCAGCAGCGGGATCGGGGGTGCGGACACTGAAGCTTTCTTT. Using reference TRBV9 and TRBJ1-1 for the parts outside the CDR3, the full variable domain is DSGVTQTPKHLITATGQRVTLRCSPRSGDLSVYWYQQSLDQGLQFLIQYYNGEERAKGNILERFSAQQFPDLHSELNLSSLELGDSALYFCASSGIGGADTEAFFGQGTRLTVV.

This clone has just a few counts. The chain joins TRBV2 to TRBJ2-7; 8 bases are shared with TRBD1. Germline V gene sequence: CDR1 SNHLY, CDR2 FYNNEI. The trim removed 4 bases at V and 5 bases at J, leaving 10 bases unmatched. This CDR3 has 15 amino acids. The CDR3 sequence is CASSGGQDPLDEQYF. CDR3 coding DNA: TGTGCCAGCAGTGGGGGACAGGACCCTCTGGACGAGCAGTACTTC.

This clone came up once. The chain links TRBV4-1 to TRBJ2-7; 11 bases fit TRBD2. The CDR3 extends over 15 amino acids. Germline-derived CDR1 and CDR2 are MGHRA and YSYEKL. The junction had 4 bases not matched to a gene; V was cut back by 4 bases and J by 2 bases. As DNA, the CDR3 is TGCGCCAGCAGCCGAGGGACTAGCGGAACCTACGAGCAGTACTTC. It translates to CASSRGTSGTYEQYF.

The chain is built from TRBV6-1 and TRBJ2-3; D might be TRBD2 (6 bases). Germline values: CDR1 MNHNS, CDR2 SASEGT. V lost 4 bases and J 2 bases, leaving 10 bases between the germline ends. The length of the CDR3 is 14 residues. The chain's CDR3 is CASSAGRDTDTQYF. DNA of the CDR3: TGTGCCAGCAGTGCCGGGCGGGACACAGATACGCAGTATTTT.

V and J are TRBV11-3 and TRBJ2-7, with 8 positions matching TRBD1. This CDR3 has 13 amino acids. V trimming: 4 bases; J trimming: 5 bases; junction bases outside the gene matches: 4. Germline lookup yields CDR1 SGHNT and CDR2 YENEEA. The CDR3 reads CASSWTGFHEQYF. Written as DNA, the CDR3 is TGTGCCAGCAGCTGGACAGGGTTCCACGAGCAGTACTTC.

The rearrangement joins TRBV5-4 to TRBJ2-2, with D possibly matching TRBD1 (5 bases). In germline, CDR1 is SGHNT, CDR2 YYREEE (reference sequence). This CDR3 is built from 14 residues. CDR3 region: CATEAREETGELFF. CDR3 DNA sequence: TGTGCTACCGAGGCCAGGGAAGAAACCGGGGAGCTGTTTTTT.

V gene TRBV7-3 combines with J gene TRBJ2-3; D remains ambiguous. The V gene lost 0 bases and the J gene lost 2 bases, with 9 bases spanning the gap. Looked up from germline, CDR1 is SGHTA and CDR2 is FQGTGA. CDR3 size: 15 residues. Written as DNA, the CDR3 is TGTGCCAGCAGCTTAACGGTCGCAGACACAGATACGCAGTATTTT. This codes for CASSLTVADTDTQYF.